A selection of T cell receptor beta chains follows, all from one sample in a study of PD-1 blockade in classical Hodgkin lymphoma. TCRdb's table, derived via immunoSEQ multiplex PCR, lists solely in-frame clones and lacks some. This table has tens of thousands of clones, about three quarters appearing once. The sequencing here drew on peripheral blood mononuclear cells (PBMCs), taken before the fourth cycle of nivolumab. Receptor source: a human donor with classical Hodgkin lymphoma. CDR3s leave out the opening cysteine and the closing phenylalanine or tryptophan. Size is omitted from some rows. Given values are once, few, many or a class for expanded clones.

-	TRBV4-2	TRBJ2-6	ASSQDWSSGANVLT
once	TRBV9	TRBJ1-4	ASSATPTNEKLF
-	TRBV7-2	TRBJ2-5	ASSLMKLASQETQY
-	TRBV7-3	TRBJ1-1	ASSYVGWGQGAGTEAF
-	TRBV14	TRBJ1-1	ASSRRGGKGHHFEAF
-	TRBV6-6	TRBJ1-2	ASSPPGTARDYT
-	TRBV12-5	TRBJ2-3	ASGAGGSITQY
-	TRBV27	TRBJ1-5	ASGKAGGSNQPQH
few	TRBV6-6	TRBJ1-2	ASSGGVNYGYT
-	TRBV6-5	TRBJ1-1	ASSSRTGNTEAF
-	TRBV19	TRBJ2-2	ASNSSPGDTGELF
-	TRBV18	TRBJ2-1	ASSNGLANEQF
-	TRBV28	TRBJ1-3	ASSTRQGAYTIY
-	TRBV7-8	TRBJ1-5	ASSSWTGPLSNQPQH
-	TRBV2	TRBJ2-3	ASFRATQDTQY
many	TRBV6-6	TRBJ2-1	ASSQTSGGAGEQF
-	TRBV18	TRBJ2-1	ASSPVGLEQF
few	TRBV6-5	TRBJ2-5	ASNTATELQETQY
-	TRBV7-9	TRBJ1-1	ASSSTGFTEAF
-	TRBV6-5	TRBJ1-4	ASSLYSGKLF
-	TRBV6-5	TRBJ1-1	ASRTPGGGRTEAF
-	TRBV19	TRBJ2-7	ASSSQTGFHEQY
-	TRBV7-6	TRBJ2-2	ASSLSGESTGELF
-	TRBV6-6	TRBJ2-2	ASSPGARELF
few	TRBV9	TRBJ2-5	ASSMYGTTLQETQY
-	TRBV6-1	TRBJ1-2	ASRPTGTYGYT
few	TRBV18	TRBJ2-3	ASSPPTSGDGDTQY
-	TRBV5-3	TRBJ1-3	ARSLQVSGAGNTIY
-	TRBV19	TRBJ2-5	ASSGAGRETQY
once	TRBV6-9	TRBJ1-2	ARKEGQGASAGYT
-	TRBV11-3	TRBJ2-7	ASSPQSYEQY
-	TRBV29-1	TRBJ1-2	SAGGGALGYT
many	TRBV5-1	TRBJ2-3	ASSGVGTSGGEDTQY
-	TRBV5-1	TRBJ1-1	ASSFGLNTEAF
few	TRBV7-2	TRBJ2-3	ASSLGQGQDTQY
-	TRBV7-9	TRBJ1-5	ASSSGRNQPQH
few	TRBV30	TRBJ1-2	AWSVLRRLEYGYT
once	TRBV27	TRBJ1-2	ASSFGEGPRYYGYT
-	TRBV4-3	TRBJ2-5	ASSQDLAGGAGETQY
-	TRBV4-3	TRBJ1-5	ASSQGLDSNQPQH
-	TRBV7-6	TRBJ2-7	ASSLGTVSYEQY
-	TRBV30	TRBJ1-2	AWRTGRNYGYT
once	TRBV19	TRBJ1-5	ASSIESGRGQPQH